The 27 T cell receptor beta chains below all came from one sample that was sequenced in a study of regulatory T cells in long-lasting Graves disease. Described time point: persistent/refractory GD, antithyroid drugs over 5 years with positive TRAb. With RNA extracted from PBMCs as input, the TCR library was made. Combining iRepertoire HTBI primers with Arm-PCR of CDR3 regions, the authors built TCR beta libraries. MiXCR, run by TCRdb on the multiplex PCR reads, gives a single entry per CDR3 protein. This sample yields some 280,000 distinct CDR3 sequences, of which 22% are seen a single time; more than 55% belongs to the top ten. The sample here was peripheral blood mononuclear cells (PBMCs), taken when the disease was refractory, from a patient treated with antithyroid drugs. All receptors derive from a female donor with Graves disease.

The chain employs TRBV19 and TRBJ1-1, with 8 bases lining up with TRBD1. This CDR3 contains 13 residues. Germline CDR1 and CDR2: LNHDA and SQIVND (reference sequence). With 10 bases clipped from V and 5 bases from J, the junction kept 9 bases outside the gene matches. CDR3 protein: CAIRQGWGTEAFF. DNA for the CDR3: TGTGCCATACGACAGGGGTGGGGTACTGAAGCTTTCTTT. The variable domain in full, with the rest retrieved from reference TRBV19 and TRBJ1-1, is DGGITQSPKYLFRKEGQNVTLSCEQNLNHDAMYWYRQDPGQGLRLIYYSQIVNDFQKGDIAEGYSVSREKKESFPLTVTSAQKNPTAFYLCAIRQGWGTEAFFGQGTRLTVV.

This clonotype was detected only a few times. V usage is TRBV20-1 and J usage is TRBJ2-7, with 8 bases lining up with TRBD1. Germline V lookup: CDR1 DFQATT, CDR2 SNEGSKA (reference sequence). V lost 6 bases and J lost 6; bases outside the gene matches: 19. The CDR3 consists of 16 residues. Here the CDR3 reads CSATDRVPKSVSEQYF. In DNA, the CDR3 is TGCAGTGCGACGGACAGGGTACCAAAATCGGTGTCCGAGCAGTACTTC.

This chain connects TRBV19 to TRBJ1-4; D not certain. The CDR3 length is 11 residues. The V end lost 8 bases, the J end lost 8 bases, and 9 bases lay between the germline ends. In germline, CDR1 is LNHDA, CDR2 SQIVND (reference sequence). The DNA of the CDR3 is TGTGCCAGTCGGGAGGGAGAAAAACTGTTTTTT. It translates to CASREGEKLFF.

This clonotype showed up many times. The chain employs TRBV12-3 or TRBV12-4 and TRBJ1-1; D not certain. The germline V and J ends were trimmed by 4 bases and 1 base, with 13 bases remaining between them. The CDR3 is 15 amino acids. Here the CDR3 DNA reads TGTGCCAGCAGTTCCGACTCACAAGGGAACACTGAAGCTTTCTTT. Protein: CASSSDSQGNTEAFF.

The chain recombines TRBV7-2 with TRBJ1-6; D gene unclear. V gave up 1 base and J gave up 9 bases, with 25 bases separating them. The CDR3 is made up of 19 amino acids. Germline-derived CDR1 and CDR2 are SGHTA and FQGNSA. The CDR3 nucleotides read TGTGCCAGCAGCTTAGGTGAAGCACGTCGATACCCGGACTCTTCACCCCTCCACTTT. This codes for CASSLGEARRYPDSSPLHF.

The chain couples TRBV5-1 to TRBJ2-7; 9 bases align to TRBD2. From germline, CDR1 is SGHRS and CDR2 YFSETQ. CDR3 length equals 16 residues. Trimming took 0 bases from V and 6 from J; bases not matched to a gene: 10. CDR3 sequence (DNA): TGCGCCAGCAGCTTGGGTGATAGCGGGAGCGGAGGCGAGCAGTACTTC. Its protein is CASSLGDSGSGGEQYF.

The chain is built from TRBV29-1 and TRBJ1-3, with D perhaps matching TRBD1 (5 bases). V lost 7 bases to trimming and J lost 4 bases, with 11 bases between them. This CDR3 is built from 12 residues. The germline CDR1 and CDR2 sequences are SQVTM and ANQGSEA. For the CDR3, the DNA is TGCAGCGGCCGGGACGTGGGAAACACCATATATTTT. Translating it yields CSGRDVGNTIYF. The variable domain in full, with the rest retrieved from reference TRBV29-1 and TRBJ1-3, is SAVISQKPSRDICQRGTSLTIQCQVDSQVTMMFWYRQQPGQSLTLIATANQGSEATYESGFVIDKFPISRPNLTFSTLTVSNMSPEDSSIYLCSGRDVGNTIYFGEGSWLTVV.

This clonotype was seen a few times. The V and J genes are TRBV5-6 and TRBJ2-5; 7 bases are a match to TRBD2. The CDR3 contains 15 residues. The V segment lost 4 bases and the J segment 4 bases; nucleotides outside the gene matches: 10. Germline V gives CDR1 SGHDT, CDR2 YYEEEE. The chain's CDR3 is CASSVGGVSRETQYF. The CDR3 coding sequence is TGTGCCAGCAGCGTTGGGGGGGTCTCGCGAGAGACCCAGTACTTC.

This sequence joins TRBV27 and TRBJ2-5, with D maybe TRBD1 (5 bases). The germline CDR1 and CDR2 sequences are MNHEY and SMNVEV (reference sequence). This CDR3 is 13 amino acids long. V dropped 2 bases and J dropped 7 bases, with 11 bases sitting between them. In nucleotides, the CDR3 is TGTGCCAGCAGTTTAGCAGGGTCGAGGACCCAGTACTTC. Protein sequence: CASSLAGSRTQYF.

This chain joins TRBV30 and TRBJ2-4; D remains unclear. CDR3 size: 14 residues. V was trimmed by 0 bases and J by 3 bases, leaving 9 bases between them. Germline lookup yields CDR1 GTSNPN and CDR2 SVGIG (reference sequence). The CDR3 nucleotides read TGTGCCTGGAGTGTTTCCGGCTACAAAAACATTCAGTACTTC. Its translation is CAWSVSGYKNIQYF.

V gene TRBV28 combines with J gene TRBJ1-5; a weak D match, TRBD1 (5 bases). Trimming left V 11 bases short and J 5 bases short, with 19 bases between. Looked up from germline, CDR1 is MDHEN and CDR2 is SYDVKM. The CDR3 runs to 14 residues. The CDR3 loop is CAGGGRGGYQPQHF. CDR3 bases: TGTGCCGGCGGAGGTAGGGGCGGCTATCAGCCCCAGCATTTT.

The sample holds a few counts of this clonotype. The CDR3 sequence: CASSWGRDKNIQYF. CDR3 nucleotide sequence: TGTGCCAGCAGCTGGGGACGCGACAAAAACATTCAGTACTTC. The chain links TRBV12-3 or TRBV12-4 to TRBJ2-4, with D perhaps being TRBD1 or TRBD2 (5 bases each). Between the trimmed V and J ends, which lost 6 bases and 3 bases, there was a span of 12 bases. This CDR3 has 14 amino acids.

This sequence joins TRBV7-2 and TRBJ2-2; D unclear. Per the germline V gene, CDR1 is SGHTA and CDR2 is FQGNSA. CDR3 size: 15 residues. The V end lost 5 bases, the J end lost 2 bases, and 12 bases lay between the germline ends. This CDR3 reads CASSLGTTNTGELFF. The CDR3 DNA reads as TGTGCCAGCAGCCTAGGAACGACCAACACCGGGGAGCTGTTTTTT.

This clonotype was picked up many times. The chain employs TRBV11-2 and TRBJ2-7; 7 positions agree with TRBD1. V was pared by 3 bases and J by 3 bases, with 2 bases of the junction left unmatched. The CDR3 is 13 residues long. Germline CDR1 and CDR2: SGHAT and FQNNGV. This CDR3 is CASSLGTVYEQYF. CDR3 in DNA: TGTGCCAGCAGCTTGGGGACAGTCTACGAGCAGTACTTC.

This chain joins TRBV6-5 and TRBJ2-2; perhaps TRBD1 as D (6 bases). This CDR3 has 17 amino acids. Trimming removed 2 bases at V and 3 bases at J, with 16 bases between. The germline CDR1 and CDR2 sequences are MNHEY and SVGAGI. The CDR3 DNA reads as TGTGCCAGCAGTTACCCACGAAACAGGGCGGACACCGGGGAGCTGTTTTTT. Protein: CASSYPRNRADTGELFF.

This clonotype turned up a few times. J is TRBJ2-7 and V is TRBV19; maybe TRBD1 (6 bases). The CDR3 totals 14 residues. The germline CDR1 and CDR2 sequences are LNHDA and SQIVND (reference sequence). Trimming stripped 9 bases from V and 3 bases from J, with 18 bases between. The CDR3 spells CARAQQGNNYEQYF. The CDR3 bases are TGTGCCAGAGCACAACAGGGAAATAACTACGAGCAGTACTTC.

This chain joins TRBV9 and TRBJ2-7; 14 nucleotides match TRBD2. This CDR3 region has 16 residues. Germline CDR1 is SGDLS and CDR2 is YYNGEE. Trimming took 4 bases from V and 5 from J; bases not matched to a gene: 8. CDR3 loop: CASSIGTSGSNNEQYF. In nucleotides, the CDR3 is TGTGCCAGCAGCATTGGGACTAGCGGGAGTAACAACGAGCAGTACTTC.

The sample holds a few counts of this clonotype. The rearrangement uses TRBV20-1 and TRBJ2-7; 9 nucleotides agree with TRBD2. Germline V CDR1 and CDR2: DFQATT, SNEGSKA (reference sequence). The junction had 5 bases not matched to a gene; V was cut back by 4 bases and J by 4 bases. The CDR3 has 13 residues. The CDR3 DNA sequence: TGCAGTGCTAACCTAGCGGGGCCTTACGAGCAGTACTTC. Protein sequence: CSANLAGPYEQYF.

This clonotype came up many times. The gene calls are TRBV7-2 and TRBJ2-1; the D gene is possibly TRBD1 (6 bases). The CDR3 is made up of 15 amino acids. CDR1 and CDR2 from the germline V gene are SGHTA and FQGNSA. V lost 4 bases to trimming and J lost 5 bases, with 15 bases between them. CDR3 residues: CASSSQTGTDNEQFF. The CDR3 DNA follows: TGTGCCAGCAGCTCCCAGACAGGCACCGACAATGAGCAGTTCTTC.

At least ten counts were recorded for this clonotype. The genes are TRBV28 and TRBJ2-5, with a weak D call TRBD1 (6 bases). The CDR3 length is 15 residues. From germline, CDR1 is MDHEN and CDR2 SYDVKM. V was cut by 5 bases and J by 5 bases, with 18 bases left in between. The CDR3 loop reads CASSPQDKRGETQYF. CDR3 DNA: TGTGCCAGCAGTCCACAGGACAAGAGGGGGGAGACCCAGTACTTC.

This clonotype showed up just a few times. The chain uses TRBV5-5 and TRBJ1-5; D ambiguous. With 0 bases removed from V and 5 bases from J, the gap between germline ends came to 6 bases. The CDR3 covers 13 residues. Germline V gives CDR1 SGHKS, CDR2 YYEKEE (reference sequence). This CDR3 reads CASSLAGYQPQHF. The CDR3 DNA sequence: TGTGCCAGCAGCTTGGCCGGGTATCAGCCCCAGCATTTT.

As for this clonotype: The junction shows a germline mismatch at one end, possibly a read error. The chain recombines TRBV7-9 with TRBJ2-1; 9 bases align to TRBD1. CDR3 size: 16 residues. Germline values: CDR1 SEHNR, CDR2 FQNEAQ (reference sequence). DNA of the CDR3: TGCGCCAGCAGCCACCTAGCCGGGACAGGGAACAATGAGCAGTTCTTC. This encodes CASSHLAGTGNNEQFF.

This clonotype was found many times. J is TRBJ2-5 and V is TRBV7-2; 9 positions agree with TRBD1. CDR3 length: 16 residues. V shed 5 bases and J 5 bases; nucleotides not matched to a gene: 12. From germline, CDR1 is SGHTA and CDR2 FQGNSA. The CDR3 sequence is CASSGGTGGAMETQYF. CDR3 nucleotides: TGTGCCAGCAGCGGTGGAACAGGGGGCGCGATGGAGACCCAGTACTTC.

The sample holds many counts of this clonotype. The chain uses TRBV6-1 and TRBJ2-7, with 8 bases identical to TRBD2. Trimming took 5 bases from V and 0 from J; bases not matched to a gene: 15. Germline V gene data show CDR1 as MNHNS and CDR2 as SASEGT. The CDR3 covers 18 residues. CDR3 sequence: CASSTHAVGAGGSYEQYF. DNA of the CDR3: TGTGCCAGCAGTACCCATGCAGTTGGGGCGGGAGGCTCCTACGAGCAGTACTTC.

This clonotype came up a few times. The genes are TRBV30 and TRBJ2-7; TRBD1 aligns across 7 bases. The CDR3 is 12 amino acids. Germline loops: CDR1 GTSNPN, CDR2 SVGIG (reference sequence). Trimming at V came to 1 base and at J to 3 bases, leaving 0 bases not matched to a gene. The CDR3, as DNA: TGTGCCTGGAGTGGGACAGGCTACGAGCAGTACTTC. As protein: CAWSGTGYEQYF.

The chain combines TRBV4-3 with TRBJ2-1, with TRBD2 identical over 9 bases. The germline gives CDR1 LGHNA, CDR2 YSLEER. V was pared by 0 bases and J by 8 bases, with 20 bases of the junction left unmatched. The CDR3 covers 20 residues. This CDR3 is CASSQDVPPSGIGSRDEQFF. DNA of the CDR3: TGCGCCAGCAGCCAAGATGTGCCACCTAGCGGGATCGGTAGTCGGGATGAGCAGTTCTTC.

The rearrangement joins TRBV20-1 to TRBJ1-6, with D uncertain. The CDR3 loop spans 12 amino acids. V lost 4 bases, J lost 7 bases, and 8 bases lay in between. The germline V gene encodes CDR1 DFQATT and CDR2 SNEGSKA (reference sequence). This chain's CDR3 is CSAKSHNSPLHF. The CDR3 DNA sequence: TGCAGTGCTAAGTCCCACAATTCACCCCTCCACTTT.